The rows below give T cell receptor beta chains drawn from one sample of a study of OX40 agonist ivuxolimab in advanced cancers. Generated by immunoSEQ multiplex PCR, the TCRdb table keeps only in-frame clones and is missing some. This table holds just over 60,000 clones, roughly 87% found once. The input for sequencing was CD4+ or CD8+ T cells sorted from blood, taken in a trial of the OX40 agonist ivuxolimab. These receptors came from an adult with an advanced solid tumor such as melanoma, head and neck, liver or kidney cancer. CDR3s include the opening cysteine and the closing phenylalanine or tryptophan. The D gene is left open where the match is weak. Part of the rows lack a size; the others show once, few, many or a class for expanded clones.

J | size | V | D | DNA | CDR3
TRBJ2-6 | NA | TRBV19 | NA | TGTGCCAGTAGTATGCTGGGTGGGGCCAACGTCCTGACTTTC | CASSMLGGANVLTF
TRBJ2-7 | NA | TRBV7-9 | NA | TGTGCCAGCAGCGATACCGGCGAGCAGTACTTC | CASSDTGEQYF
TRBJ2-7 | NA | TRBV5-1 | TRBD2 | TGCGCCAGCAGCCCGGGACTAGCGCAAACCTACGAGCAGTACTTC | CASSPGLAQTYEQYF
TRBJ2-5 | NA | TRBV5-1 | NA | TGCGCCAGCAGCTTGTGGGCCAAAGAGACCCAGTACTTC | CASSLWAKETQYF
TRBJ2-7 | NA | TRBV11-2 | NA | TGTGCCAGCAGCTCACCTCTTTACGAGCAGTACTTC | CASSSPLYEQYF
TRBJ2-1 | NA | TRBV7-2 | TRBD2 | TGTGCCAGCAGCTCCGGACTAGCGGGAGTAAGGCGTGAGCAGTTCTTC | CASSSGLAGVRREQFF
TRBJ2-3 | NA | TRBV6-4 | NA | TGTGCCAGCAGCGCCGGGACTAGCACAGATACGCAGTATTTT | CASSAGTSTDTQYF
TRBJ2-3 | NA | TRBV25-1 | NA | TGTGCCAGCAGTGAATTAGGAGGGGGCAGAGGGGATACGCAGTATTTT | CASSELGGGRGDTQYF
TRBJ2-2 | NA | TRBV6-4 | TRBD2 | TGTGCCAGCAGTGGGCTAGCGGGAGACACCGGGGAGCTGTTTTTT | CASSGLAGDTGELFF
TRBJ2-1 | NA | TRBV9 | NA | TGTGCCAGCAGCGTAGCCCCGGGGTATGAGCAGTTCTTC | CASSVAPGYEQFF
TRBJ1-2 | NA | TRBV6-9 | TRBD1 | TGTGCCAGCAATGCCAGGGGAGGGGGCGCAGGTGGCTACACCTTC | CASNARGGGAGGYTF
TRBJ2-1 | NA | TRBV11-2 | TRBD2 | TGTGCCAGCAGCCTCAAAATGGGACTAGCGGGAGGGAACAATGAGCAGTTCTTC | CASSLKMGLAGGNNEQFF
TRBJ2-5 | NA | TRBV5-4 | NA | TGTGCCAGCAGCCCAACTACAGCATCCCAAGAGACCCAGTACTTC | CASSPTTASQETQYF
TRBJ1-5 | NA | TRBV7-9 | NA | TGTGCCAGCAGCTTTTATTTGTACAGCCCTAATCAGCCCCAGCATTTT | CASSFYLYSPNQPQHF
TRBJ1-5 | NA | TRBV19 | NA | TGTGCCAGTACTCCCTTCGACCGTAGCAATCAGCCCCAGCATTTT | CASTPFDRSNQPQHF
TRBJ2-1 | NA | TRBV28 | TRBD1 | TGTGCCAGCAGTTTAAGCAGGGGGCTTAATGAGCAGTTCTTC | CASSLSRGLNEQFF
TRBJ1-5 | NA | TRBV28 | NA | NA | CASNTGGAAISPSIF
TRBJ2-7 | NA | TRBV7-2 | NA | TGTGCCAGCAGCTCCGCAATCAGGGAGATCTACGAGCAGTACTTC | CASSSAIREIYEQYF
TRBJ1-5 | NA | TRBV15 | NA | TGTGCCACCAGCAGAGGGCGAGCGGGGACCAACAATCAGCCCCAGCATTTT | CATSRGRAGTNNQPQHF
TRBJ1-5 | NA | TRBV5-1 | TRBD1 | TGCGCCAGCAGCCTTACCACAGGGGTAGGTCAGCCCCAGCATTTT | CASSLTTGVGQPQHF
TRBJ2-3 | NA | TRBV7-2 | NA | TGTGCCAGCAGCTTAGGGGGTATTGCGCAGTATTTT | CASSLGGIAQYF
TRBJ1-1 | once | TRBV5-6 | TRBD1 | TGTGCCAGCAGCCCCATTGGGACAGCGAACACTGAAGCTTTCTTT | CASSPIGTANTEAFF
TRBJ2-5 | NA | TRBV5-1 | NA | TGCGCCAGCAGCTTGGTTACAGTTGGTAAGGAGACCCAGTACTTC | CASSLVTVGKETQYF
TRBJ1-1 | NA | TRBV11-1 | NA | TGTGCCAGCAGCTTGGCAGTGAACACTGAAGCTTTCTTT | CASSLAVNTEAFF
TRBJ2-1 | NA | TRBV7-9 | TRBD2 | TGTGCCAGCAGCCTCGCGACTAGCGGGACTTCTTACAATGAGCAGTTCTTC | CASSLATSGTSYNEQFF
TRBJ2-3 | NA | TRBV14 | NA | TGTGCCAGCAGCTCTATAGGGGGCACAGATACGCAGTATTTT | CASSSIGGTDTQYF
TRBJ1-2 | NA | TRBV6-5 | TRBD1 | TGTGCCAGCAGGCGGGGACAGGGGGCCGTTGGCTACACCTTC | CASRRGQGAVGYTF
TRBJ2-7 | few | TRBV29-1 | TRBD2 | TGCAGCGTGGGGACTAGCGGGAGGAACGAGCAGTACTTC | CSVGTSGRNEQYF
TRBJ1-1 | NA | TRBV7-9 | NA | TGTGCCAGCAGCCCCCGGGGCCGGGACAAGGCTTTCTTT | CASSPRGRDKAFF
TRBJ1-1 | NA | TRBV15 | NA | TGTGCCACCAGCAGAGAGCAATTCACTGAAGCTTTCTTT | CATSREQFTEAFF
TRBJ2-7 | NA | TRBV5-6 | NA | TGTGCCAGCAGCTTGAAGGGAGGGGGAGAGCAGTACTTC | CASSLKGGGEQYF
TRBJ2-2 | NA | TRBV4-1 | NA | TGCGCCAGCAGCCAAGATGCCAGTCCGAACACCGGGGAGCTGTTTTTT | CASSQDASPNTGELFF
TRBJ2-5 | few | TRBV19 | TRBD2 | TGTGCCAGTAGTATGGGGACTAGCGGGATCCTAGAGACCCAGTACTTC | CASSMGTSGILETQYF
TRBJ1-5 | once | TRBV30 | NA | TGTGCCTGGAGTCCGGACAGACGGACCAGTCAGCCCCAGCATTTT | CAWSPDRRTSQPQHF
TRBJ1-3 | NA | TRBV18 | NA | TGTGCCAGCTCACCATTATCCTCTGGAAACACCATATATTTT | CASSPLSSGNTIYF
TRBJ2-7 | NA | TRBV5-6 | NA | TGTGCCAGCAGACGCGGACGGGCTTCCTACGAGCAGTACTTC | CASRRGRASYEQYF
TRBJ1-4 | NA | TRBV7-9 | NA | TGTGCCAGCAGCCCGATAGAACTTAATGAAAAACTGTTTTTT | CASSPIELNEKLFF
TRBJ1-5 | once | TRBV30 | NA | TGTGCCTGGAGTAATGAGTGGGGGGCCCCACTCAATCAGCCCCAGCATTTT | CAWSNEWGAPLNQPQHF